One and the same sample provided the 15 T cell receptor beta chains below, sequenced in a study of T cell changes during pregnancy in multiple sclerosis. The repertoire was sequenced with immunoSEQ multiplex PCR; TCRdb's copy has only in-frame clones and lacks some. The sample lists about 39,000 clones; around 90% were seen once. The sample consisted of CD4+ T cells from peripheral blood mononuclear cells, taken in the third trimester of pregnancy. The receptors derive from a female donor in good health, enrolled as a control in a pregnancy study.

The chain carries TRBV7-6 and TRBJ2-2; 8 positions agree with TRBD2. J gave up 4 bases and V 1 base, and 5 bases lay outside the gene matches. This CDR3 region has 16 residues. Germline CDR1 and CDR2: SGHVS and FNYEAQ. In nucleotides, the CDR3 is TGTGCCAGCAGCTTAGAGGCTAGCGGGTCCACCGGGGAGCTGTTTTTT. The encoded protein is CASSLEASGSTGELFF.

CDR3 in DNA: TGTGCCAGCAGTTCCCGCGGCGGGAGCCTCTACAATGAGCAGTTCTTC. Residues: CASSSRGGSLYNEQFF. This chain uses TRBV28 with TRBJ2-1; TRBD2 matches at 7 bases. Germline trimming cut 4 bases from V and 3 bases from J; bases unmatched to any gene: 9. The CDR3 contains 16 residues. Germline CDR1 reads MDHEN; CDR2 reads SYDVKM.

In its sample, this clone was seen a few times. CDR3 amino acids: CASSFGTVLGNTEAFF. The CDR3 DNA reads as TGCGCCAGCAGTTTCGGGACAGTGCTCGGGAACACTGAAGCTTTCTTT. The chain has TRBV5-1 and TRBJ1-1, with 7 bases fitting TRBD1. Germline lookup yields CDR1 SGHRS and CDR2 YFSETQ. The CDR3 consists of 16 residues. Losses at the gene ends were 5 bases for V and 1 base for J; bases not matched to a gene: 11.

The CDR3 coding sequence is TGCAGTGCCTTGACTAATGAAAAACTGTTTTTT. Translation: CSALTNEKLFF. The chain couples TRBV20-1 to TRBJ1-4; D is unclear. V gave up 6 bases and J gave up 2 bases, with 4 bases separating them. The CDR3 is made up of 11 amino acids. The V gene's germline CDR1 is DFQATT and CDR2 SNEGSKA (reference sequence).

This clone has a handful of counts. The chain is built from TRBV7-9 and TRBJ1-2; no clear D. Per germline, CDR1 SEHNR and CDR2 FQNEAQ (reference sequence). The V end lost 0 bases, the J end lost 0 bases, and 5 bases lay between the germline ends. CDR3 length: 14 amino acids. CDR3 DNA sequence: TGTGCCAGCAGCTTAGCGTCAGCTAACTATGGCTACACCTTC. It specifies CASSLASANYGYTF.

CDR3 region: CASSLAGGETQYF. The CDR3, as DNA: TGTGCCAGCAGCTTAGCGGGAGGTGAGACCCAGTACTTC. The gene calls are TRBV11-2 and TRBJ2-5, with 7 bases that match TRBD2. Trimming removed 1 base from V and 5 bases from J; junction bases left unmatched: 1. There are 13 residues in the CDR3. Germline lookup yields CDR1 SGHAT and CDR2 FQNNGV. The complete variable domain, with remaining parts taken from reference TRBV11-2 and TRBJ2-5, reads EAGVAQSPRYKIIEKRQSVAFWCNPISGHATLYWYQQILGQGPKLLIQFQNNGVVDDSQLPKDRFSAERLKGVDSTLKIQPAKLEDSAVYLCASSLAGGETQYFGPGTRLLVL.

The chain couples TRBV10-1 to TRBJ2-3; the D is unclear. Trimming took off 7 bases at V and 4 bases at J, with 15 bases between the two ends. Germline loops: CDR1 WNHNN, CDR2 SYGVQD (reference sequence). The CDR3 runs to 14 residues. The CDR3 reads CASNSRRRPDTQYF. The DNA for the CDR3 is TGCGCCAGCAACAGCCGCCGTCGTCCAGATACGCAGTATTTT.

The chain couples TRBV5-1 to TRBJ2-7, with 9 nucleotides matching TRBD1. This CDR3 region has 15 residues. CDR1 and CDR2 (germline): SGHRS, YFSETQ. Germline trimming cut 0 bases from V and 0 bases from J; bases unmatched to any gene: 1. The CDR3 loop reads CASSLGDRVSYEQYF. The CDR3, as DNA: TGCGCCAGCAGCTTGGGGGACAGGGTCTCCTACGAGCAGTACTTC.

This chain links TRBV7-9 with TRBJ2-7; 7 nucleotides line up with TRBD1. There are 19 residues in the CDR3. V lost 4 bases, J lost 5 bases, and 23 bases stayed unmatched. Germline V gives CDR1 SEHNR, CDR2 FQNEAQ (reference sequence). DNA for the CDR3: TGTGCCAGCAGCTCCACCCGGCCTCCCCGGACAGGAACCCTCAACGAGCAGTACTTC. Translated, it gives CASSSTRPPRTGTLNEQYF.

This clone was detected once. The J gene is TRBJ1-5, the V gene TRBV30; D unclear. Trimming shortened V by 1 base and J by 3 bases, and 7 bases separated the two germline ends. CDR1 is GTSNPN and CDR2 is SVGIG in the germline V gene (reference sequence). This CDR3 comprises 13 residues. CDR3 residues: CAWSDGDNQPQHF. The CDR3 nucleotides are TGTGCCTGGAGTGACGGGGACAATCAGCCCCAGCATTTT.

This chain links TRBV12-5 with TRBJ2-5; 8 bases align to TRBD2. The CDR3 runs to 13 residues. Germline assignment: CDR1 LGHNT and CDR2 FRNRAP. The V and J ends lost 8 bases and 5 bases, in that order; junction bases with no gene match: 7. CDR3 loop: CASSQREFETQYF. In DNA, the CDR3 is TGTGCTAGTAGTCAGCGGGAGTTTGAGACCCAGTACTTC. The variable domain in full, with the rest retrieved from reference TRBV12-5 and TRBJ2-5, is DARVTQTPRHKVTEMGQEVTMRCQPILGHNTVFWYRQTMMQGLELLAYFRNRAPLDDSGMPKDRFSAEMPDATLATLKIQPSEPRDSAVYFCASSQREFETQYFGPGTRLLVL.

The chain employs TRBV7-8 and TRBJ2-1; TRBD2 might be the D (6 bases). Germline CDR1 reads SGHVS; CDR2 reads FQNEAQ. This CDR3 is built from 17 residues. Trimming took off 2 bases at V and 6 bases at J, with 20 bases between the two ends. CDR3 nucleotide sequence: TGTGCCAGCAGCTTAATACGACTAGGAGTTGTAGGCAATGAGCAGTTCTTC. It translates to CASSLIRLGVVGNEQFF.

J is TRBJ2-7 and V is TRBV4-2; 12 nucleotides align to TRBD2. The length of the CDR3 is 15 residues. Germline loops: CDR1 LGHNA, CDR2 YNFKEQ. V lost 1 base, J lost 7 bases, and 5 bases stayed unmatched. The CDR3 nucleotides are TGTGCCAGCAGCCAAGGGGGGACTAGCGGGCGAGAGCAGTACTTC. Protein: CASSQGGTSGREQYF.

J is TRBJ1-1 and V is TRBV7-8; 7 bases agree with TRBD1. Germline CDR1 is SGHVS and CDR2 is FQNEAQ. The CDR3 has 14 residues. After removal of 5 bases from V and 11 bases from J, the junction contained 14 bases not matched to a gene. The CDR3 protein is CASSPRDSPVRAFF. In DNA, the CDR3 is TGTGCCAGCAGCCCCCGGGACAGCCCCGTCAGGGCTTTCTTT. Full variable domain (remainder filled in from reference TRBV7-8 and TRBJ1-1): GAGVSQSPRYKVAKRGQDVALRCDPISGHVSLFWYQQALGQGPEFLTYFQNEAQLDKSGLPSDRFFAERPEGSVSTLKIQRTQQEDSAVYLCASSPRDSPVRAFFGQGTRLTVV.

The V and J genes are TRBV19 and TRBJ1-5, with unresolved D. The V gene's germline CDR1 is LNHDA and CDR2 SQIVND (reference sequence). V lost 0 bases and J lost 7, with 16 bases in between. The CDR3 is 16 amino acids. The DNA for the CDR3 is TGTGCCAGTAGTATAGAACGGCCAGCGACGGGACAGCCCCAGCATTTT. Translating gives CASSIERPATGQPQHF.